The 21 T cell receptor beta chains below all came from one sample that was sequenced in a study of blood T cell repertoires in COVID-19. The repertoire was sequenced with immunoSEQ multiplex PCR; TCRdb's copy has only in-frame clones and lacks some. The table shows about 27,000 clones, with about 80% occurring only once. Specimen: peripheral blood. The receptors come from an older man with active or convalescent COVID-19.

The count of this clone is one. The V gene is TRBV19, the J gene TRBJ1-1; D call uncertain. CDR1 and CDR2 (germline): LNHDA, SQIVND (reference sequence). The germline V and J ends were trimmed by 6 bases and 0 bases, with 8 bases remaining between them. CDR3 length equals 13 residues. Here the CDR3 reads CASRQLMNTEAFF. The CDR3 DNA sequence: TGTGCCAGTAGACAGCTGATGAACACTGAAGCTTTCTTT. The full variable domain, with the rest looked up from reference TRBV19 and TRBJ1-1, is DGGITQSPKYLFRKEGQNVTLSCEQNLNHDAMYWYRQDPGQGLRLIYYSQIVNDFQKGDIAEGYSVSREKKESFPLTVTSAQKNPTAFYLCASRQLMNTEAFFGQGTRLTVV.

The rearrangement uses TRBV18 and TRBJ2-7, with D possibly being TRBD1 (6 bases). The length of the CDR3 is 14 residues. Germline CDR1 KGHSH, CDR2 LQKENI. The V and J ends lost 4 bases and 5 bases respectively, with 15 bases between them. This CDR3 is CASSHGQPADEQYF. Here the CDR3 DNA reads TGTGCCAGCTCACACGGACAGCCCGCCGACGAGCAGTACTTC.

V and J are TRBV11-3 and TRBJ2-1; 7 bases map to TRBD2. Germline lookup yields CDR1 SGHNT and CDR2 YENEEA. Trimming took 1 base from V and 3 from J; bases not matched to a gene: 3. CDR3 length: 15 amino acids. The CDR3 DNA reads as TGTGCCAGCAGCTTAGGGGGGGGAGTCTACAATGAGCAGTTCTTC. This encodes CASSLGGGVYNEQFF. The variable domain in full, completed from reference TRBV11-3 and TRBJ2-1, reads EAGVVQSPRYKIIEKKQPVAFWCNPISGHNTLYWYLQNLGQGPELLIRYENEEAVDDSQLPKDRFSAERLKGVDSTLKIQPAELGDSAVYLCASSLGGGVYNEQFFGPGTRLTVL.

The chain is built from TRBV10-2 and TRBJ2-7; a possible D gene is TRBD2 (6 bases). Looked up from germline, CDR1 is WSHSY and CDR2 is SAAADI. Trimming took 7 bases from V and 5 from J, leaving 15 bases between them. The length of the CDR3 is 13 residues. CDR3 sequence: CASKGLLIDEQYF. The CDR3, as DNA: TGCGCCAGCAAGGGACTTCTCATCGACGAGCAGTACTTC.

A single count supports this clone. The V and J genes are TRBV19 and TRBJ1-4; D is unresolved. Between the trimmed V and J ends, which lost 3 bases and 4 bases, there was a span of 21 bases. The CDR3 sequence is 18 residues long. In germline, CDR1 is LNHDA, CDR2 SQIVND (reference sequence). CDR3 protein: CASSMGWGALGSNEKLFF. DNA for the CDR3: TGTGCCAGTAGTATGGGGTGGGGAGCCCTCGGAAGTAATGAAAAACTGTTTTTT.

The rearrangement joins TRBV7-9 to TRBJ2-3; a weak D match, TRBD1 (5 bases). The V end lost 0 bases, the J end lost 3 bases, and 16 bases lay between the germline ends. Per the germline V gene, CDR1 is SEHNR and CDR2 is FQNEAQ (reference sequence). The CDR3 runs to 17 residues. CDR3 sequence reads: CASSLAQAQGGTDTQYF. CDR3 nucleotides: TGTGCCAGCAGCTTAGCGCAGGCTCAGGGTGGAACAGATACGCAGTATTTT.

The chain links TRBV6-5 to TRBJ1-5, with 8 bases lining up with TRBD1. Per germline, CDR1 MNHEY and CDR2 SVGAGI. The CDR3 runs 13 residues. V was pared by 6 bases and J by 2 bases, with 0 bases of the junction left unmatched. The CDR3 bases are TGTGCCAGCAGGGGACAGGGCAATCAGCCCCAGCATTTT. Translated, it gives CASRGQGNQPQHF.

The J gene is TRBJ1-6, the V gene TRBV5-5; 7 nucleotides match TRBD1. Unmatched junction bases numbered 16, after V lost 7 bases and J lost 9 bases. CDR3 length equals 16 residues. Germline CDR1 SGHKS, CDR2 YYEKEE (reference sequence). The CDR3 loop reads CASAPTAGQPSSPLHF. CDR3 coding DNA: TGTGCCAGCGCCCCGACGGCGGGACAGCCAAGTTCACCCCTCCACTTT.

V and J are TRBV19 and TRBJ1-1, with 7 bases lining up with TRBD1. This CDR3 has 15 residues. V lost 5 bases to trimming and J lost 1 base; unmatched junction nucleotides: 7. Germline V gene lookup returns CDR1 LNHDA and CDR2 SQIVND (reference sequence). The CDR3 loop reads CASSSWDRPNTEAFF. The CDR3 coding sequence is TGTGCCAGTAGTTCCTGGGACAGACCGAACACTGAAGCTTTCTTT.

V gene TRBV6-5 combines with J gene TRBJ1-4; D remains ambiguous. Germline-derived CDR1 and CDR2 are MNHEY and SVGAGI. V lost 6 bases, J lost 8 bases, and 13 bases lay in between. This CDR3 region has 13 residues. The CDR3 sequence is CASSTRPGEKLFF. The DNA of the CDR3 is TGTGCCAGCAGCACCCGGCCGGGGGAAAAACTGTTTTTT.

DNA for the CDR3: TGTGCCAGCAATTTGGGCAGGTCTAATGAAAAACTGTTTTTT. Translating gives CASNLGRSNEKLFF. The chain couples TRBV2 to TRBJ1-4; no clear D. Per the germline V gene, CDR1 is SNHLY and CDR2 is FYNNEI. V was trimmed by 7 bases and J by 3 bases, leaving 12 bases between them. The CDR3 consists of 14 residues.

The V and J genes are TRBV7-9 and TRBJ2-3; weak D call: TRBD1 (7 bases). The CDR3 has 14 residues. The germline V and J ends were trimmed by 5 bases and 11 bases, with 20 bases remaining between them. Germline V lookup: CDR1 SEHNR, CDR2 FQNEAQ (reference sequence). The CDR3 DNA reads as TGTGCCAGCAGCCGCGGGACAGCTGGTGGTCGGCAGTATTTT. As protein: CASSRGTAGGRQYF. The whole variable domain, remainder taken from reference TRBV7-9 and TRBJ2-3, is DTGVSQNPRHKITKRGQNVTFRCDPISEHNRLYWYRQTLGQGPEFLTYFQNEAQLEKSRLLSDRFSAERPKGSFSTLEIQRTEQGDSAMYLCASSRGTAGGRQYFGPGTRLTVL.

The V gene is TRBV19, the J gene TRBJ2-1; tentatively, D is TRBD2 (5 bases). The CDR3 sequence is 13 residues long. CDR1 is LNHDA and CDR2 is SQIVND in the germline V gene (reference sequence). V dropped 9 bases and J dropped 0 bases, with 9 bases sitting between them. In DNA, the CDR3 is TGTGCCAGCCGGGATTTCTCCTACAATGAGCAGTTCTTC. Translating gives CASRDFSYNEQFF. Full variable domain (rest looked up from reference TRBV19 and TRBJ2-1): DGGITQSPKYLFRKEGQNVTLSCEQNLNHDAMYWYRQDPGQGLRLIYYSQIVNDFQKGDIAEGYSVSREKKESFPLTVTSAQKNPTAFYLCASRDFSYNEQFFGPGTRLTVL.

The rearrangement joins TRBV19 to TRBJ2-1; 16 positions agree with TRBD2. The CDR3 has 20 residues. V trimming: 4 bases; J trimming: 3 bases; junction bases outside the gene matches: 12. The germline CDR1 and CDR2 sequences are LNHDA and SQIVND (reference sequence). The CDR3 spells CASSKRQGTSGRGSYNEQFF. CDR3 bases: TGTGCCAGTAGTAAACGACAGGGGACTAGCGGGAGGGGAAGCTACAATGAGCAGTTCTTC.

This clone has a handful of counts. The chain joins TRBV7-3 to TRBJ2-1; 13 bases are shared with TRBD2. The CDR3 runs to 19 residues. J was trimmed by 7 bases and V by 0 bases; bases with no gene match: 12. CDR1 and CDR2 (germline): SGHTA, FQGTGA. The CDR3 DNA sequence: TGTGCCAGCAGCTTAACGGGGAGACTAGCGGGGGGTCCTCGGAATGAGCAGTTCTTC. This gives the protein CASSLTGRLAGGPRNEQFF.

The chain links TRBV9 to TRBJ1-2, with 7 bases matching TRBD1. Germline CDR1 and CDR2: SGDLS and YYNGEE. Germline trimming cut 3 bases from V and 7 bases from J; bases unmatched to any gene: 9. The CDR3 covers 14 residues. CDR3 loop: CASSADDRAGGYTF. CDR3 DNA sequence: TGTGCCAGCAGCGCCGATGACAGGGCCGGTGGCTACACCTTC.

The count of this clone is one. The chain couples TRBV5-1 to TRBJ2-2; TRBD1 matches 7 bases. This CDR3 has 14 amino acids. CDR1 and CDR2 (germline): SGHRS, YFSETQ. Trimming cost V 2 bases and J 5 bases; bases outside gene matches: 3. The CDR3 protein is CASSLQGSTGELFF. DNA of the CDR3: TGCGCCAGCAGCTTACAGGGGTCGACCGGGGAGCTGTTTTTT.

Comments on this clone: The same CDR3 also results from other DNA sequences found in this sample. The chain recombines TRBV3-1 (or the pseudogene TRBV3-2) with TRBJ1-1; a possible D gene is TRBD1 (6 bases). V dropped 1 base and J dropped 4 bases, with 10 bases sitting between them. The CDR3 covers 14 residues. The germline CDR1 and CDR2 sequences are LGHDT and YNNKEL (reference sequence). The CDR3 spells CASSQGTGSTEAFF. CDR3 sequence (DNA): TGTGCCAGCAGCCAAGGTACAGGGAGCACTGAAGCTTTCTTT.

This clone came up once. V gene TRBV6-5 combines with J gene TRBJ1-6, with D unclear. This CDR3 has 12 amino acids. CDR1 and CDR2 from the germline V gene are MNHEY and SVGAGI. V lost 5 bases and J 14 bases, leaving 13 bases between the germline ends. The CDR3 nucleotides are TGTGCCAGCAGTCCGCGGCCGGGGTCCCTCCACTTT. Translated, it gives CASSPRPGSLHF.

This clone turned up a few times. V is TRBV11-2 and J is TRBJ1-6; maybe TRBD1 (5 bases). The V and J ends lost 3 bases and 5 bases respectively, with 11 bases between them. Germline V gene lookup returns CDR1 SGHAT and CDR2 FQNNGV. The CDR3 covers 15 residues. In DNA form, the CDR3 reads TGTGCCAGCAGCTTTGCGGGACGGCATAATTCACCCCTCCACTTT. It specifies CASSFAGRHNSPLHF.

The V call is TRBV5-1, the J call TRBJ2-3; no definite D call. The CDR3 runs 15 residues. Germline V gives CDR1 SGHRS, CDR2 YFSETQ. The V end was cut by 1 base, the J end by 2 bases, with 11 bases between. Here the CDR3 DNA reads TGCGCCAGCAGCTTGCTCAGGCTTAACACAGATACGCAGTATTTT. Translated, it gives CASSLLRLNTDTQYF.